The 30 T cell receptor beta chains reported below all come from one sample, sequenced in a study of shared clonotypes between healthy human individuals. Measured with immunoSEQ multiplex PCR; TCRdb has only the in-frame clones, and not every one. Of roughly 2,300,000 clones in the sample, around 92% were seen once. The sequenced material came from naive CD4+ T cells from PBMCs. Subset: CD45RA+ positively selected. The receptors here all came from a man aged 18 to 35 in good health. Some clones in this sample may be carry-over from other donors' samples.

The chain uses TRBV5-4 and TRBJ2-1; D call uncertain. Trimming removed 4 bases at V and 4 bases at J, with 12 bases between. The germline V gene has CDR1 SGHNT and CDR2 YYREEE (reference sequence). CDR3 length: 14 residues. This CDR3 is CASSLEDRYNEQFF. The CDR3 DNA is TGTGCCAGCAGCCTAGAGGACCGTTACAATGAGCAGTTCTTC.

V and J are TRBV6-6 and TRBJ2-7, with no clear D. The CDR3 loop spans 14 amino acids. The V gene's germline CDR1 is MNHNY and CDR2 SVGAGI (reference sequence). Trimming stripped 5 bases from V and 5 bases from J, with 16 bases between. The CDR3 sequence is CASSQRASWDEQYF. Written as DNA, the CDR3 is TGTGCCAGCAGTCAACGGGCCTCCTGGGACGAGCAGTACTTC.

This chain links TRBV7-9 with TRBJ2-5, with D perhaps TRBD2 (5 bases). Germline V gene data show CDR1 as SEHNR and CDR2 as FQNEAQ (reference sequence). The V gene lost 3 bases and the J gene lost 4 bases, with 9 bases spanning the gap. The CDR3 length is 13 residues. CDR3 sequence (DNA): TGTGCCAGCAGCTTTGTAGGAGGAGAGACCCAGTACTTC. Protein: CASSFVGGETQYF.

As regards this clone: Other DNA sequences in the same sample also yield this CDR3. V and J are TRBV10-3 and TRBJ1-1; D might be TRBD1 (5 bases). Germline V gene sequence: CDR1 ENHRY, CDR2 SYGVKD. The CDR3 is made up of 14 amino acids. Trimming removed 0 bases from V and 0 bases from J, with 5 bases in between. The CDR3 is CAISESTVNTEAFF. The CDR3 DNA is TGTGCCATCAGTGAGTCGACAGTGAACACTGAAGCTTTCTTT.

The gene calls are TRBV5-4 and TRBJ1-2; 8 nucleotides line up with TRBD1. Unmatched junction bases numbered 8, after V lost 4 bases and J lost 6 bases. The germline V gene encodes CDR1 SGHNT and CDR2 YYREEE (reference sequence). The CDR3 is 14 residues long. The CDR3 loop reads CASSGRTGRDGYTF. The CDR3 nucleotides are TGTGCCAGCAGCGGCCGGACAGGGAGAGATGGCTACACCTTC.

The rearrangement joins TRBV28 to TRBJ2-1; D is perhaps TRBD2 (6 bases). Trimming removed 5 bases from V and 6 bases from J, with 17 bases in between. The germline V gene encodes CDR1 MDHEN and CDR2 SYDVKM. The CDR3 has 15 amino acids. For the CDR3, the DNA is TGTGCCAGCAGTGTCCTTGAGGACTACCGCAATGAGCAGTTCTTC. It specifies CASSVLEDYRNEQFF.

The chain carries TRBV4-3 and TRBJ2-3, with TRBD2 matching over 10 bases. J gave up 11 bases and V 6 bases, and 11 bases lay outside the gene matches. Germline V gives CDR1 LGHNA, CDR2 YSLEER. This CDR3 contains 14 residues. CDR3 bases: TGCGCCAGCAGGCCTAGCGGGGGTTCCCGTGGGCAGTATTTT. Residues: CASRPSGGSRGQYF.

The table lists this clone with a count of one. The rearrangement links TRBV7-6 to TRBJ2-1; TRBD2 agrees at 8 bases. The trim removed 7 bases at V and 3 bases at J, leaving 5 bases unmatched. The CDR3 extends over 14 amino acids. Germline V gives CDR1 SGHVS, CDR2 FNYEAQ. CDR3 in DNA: TGTGCCAGCAAGACTAGCGCCTTCTACAATGAGCAGTTCTTC. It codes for CASKTSAFYNEQFF.

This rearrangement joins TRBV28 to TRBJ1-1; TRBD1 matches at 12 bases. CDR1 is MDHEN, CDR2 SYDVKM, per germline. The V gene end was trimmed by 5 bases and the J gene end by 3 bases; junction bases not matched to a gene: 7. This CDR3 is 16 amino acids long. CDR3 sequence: CASSPSGTGGHTEAFF. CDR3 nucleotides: TGTGCCAGCAGTCCGTCCGGGACAGGGGGCCACACTGAAGCTTTCTTT.

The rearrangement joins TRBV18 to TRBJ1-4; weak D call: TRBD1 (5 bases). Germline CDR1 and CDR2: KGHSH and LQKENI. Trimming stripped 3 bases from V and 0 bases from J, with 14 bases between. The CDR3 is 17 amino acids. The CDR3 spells CASSPLGTRSTNEKLFF. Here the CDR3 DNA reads TGTGCCAGCTCACCTTTAGGGACCAGGTCAACTAATGAAAAACTGTTTTTT.

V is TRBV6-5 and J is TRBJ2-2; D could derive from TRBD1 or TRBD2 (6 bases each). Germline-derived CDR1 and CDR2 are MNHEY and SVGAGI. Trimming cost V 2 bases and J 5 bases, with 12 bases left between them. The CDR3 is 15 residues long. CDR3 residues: CASSYIGGGTGELFF. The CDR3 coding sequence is TGTGCCAGCAGTTACATCGGAGGGGGGACCGGGGAGCTGTTTTTT.

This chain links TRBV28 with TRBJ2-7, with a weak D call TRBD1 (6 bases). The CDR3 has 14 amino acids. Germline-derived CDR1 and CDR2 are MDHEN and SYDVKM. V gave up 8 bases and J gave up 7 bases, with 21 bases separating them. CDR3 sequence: CASSPGTIRREQYF. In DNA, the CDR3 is TGTGCCAGCTCACCCGGGACAATACGTCGAGAGCAGTACTTC.

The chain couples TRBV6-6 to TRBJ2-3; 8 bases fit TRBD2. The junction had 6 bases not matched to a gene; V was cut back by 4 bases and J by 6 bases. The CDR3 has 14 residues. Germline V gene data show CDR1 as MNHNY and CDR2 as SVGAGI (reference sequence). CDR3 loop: CASSSGGGVDTQYF. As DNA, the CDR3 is TGTGCCAGCAGTTCCGGGGGGGGAGTCGATACGCAGTATTTT.

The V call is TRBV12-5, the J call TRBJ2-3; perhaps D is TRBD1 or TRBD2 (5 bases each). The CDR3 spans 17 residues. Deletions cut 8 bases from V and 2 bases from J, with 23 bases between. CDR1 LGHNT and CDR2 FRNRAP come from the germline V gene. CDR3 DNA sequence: TGTGCTAGTCCGGACAACACCGGGACCCCGAACACAGATACGCAGTATTTT. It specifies CASPDNTGTPNTDTQYF.

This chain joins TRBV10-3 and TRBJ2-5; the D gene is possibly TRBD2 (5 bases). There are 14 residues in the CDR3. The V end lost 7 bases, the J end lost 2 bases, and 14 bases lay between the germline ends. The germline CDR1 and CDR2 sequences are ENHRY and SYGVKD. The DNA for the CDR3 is TGTGCCATCAAGGTGCGGGTAAGACAAGAGACCCAGTACTTC. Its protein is CAIKVRVRQETQYF.

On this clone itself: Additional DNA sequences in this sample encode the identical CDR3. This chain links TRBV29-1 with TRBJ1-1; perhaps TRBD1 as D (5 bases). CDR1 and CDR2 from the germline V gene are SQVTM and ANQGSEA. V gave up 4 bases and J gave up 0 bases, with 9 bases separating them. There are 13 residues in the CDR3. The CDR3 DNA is TGCAGCGTTGGTCAGGGCCTGAACACTGAAGCTTTCTTT. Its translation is CSVGQGLNTEAFF.

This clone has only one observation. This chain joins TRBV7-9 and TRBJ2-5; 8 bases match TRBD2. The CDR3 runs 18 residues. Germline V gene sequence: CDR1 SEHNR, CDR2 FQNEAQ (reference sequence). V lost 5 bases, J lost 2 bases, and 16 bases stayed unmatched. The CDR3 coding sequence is TGTGCCAGCAGCGGCCAGGGAGGGACGGGAGGGGGGCAAGAGACCCAGTACTTC. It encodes CASSGQGGTGGGQETQYF.

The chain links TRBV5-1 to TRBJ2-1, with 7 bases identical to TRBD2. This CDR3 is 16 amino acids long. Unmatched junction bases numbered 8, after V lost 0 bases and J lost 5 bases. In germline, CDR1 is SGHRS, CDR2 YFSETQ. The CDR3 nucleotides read TGCGCCAGCAGCTTGGATTCTAGCGGAGGGAACAATGAGCAGTTCTTC. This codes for CASSLDSSGGNNEQFF.

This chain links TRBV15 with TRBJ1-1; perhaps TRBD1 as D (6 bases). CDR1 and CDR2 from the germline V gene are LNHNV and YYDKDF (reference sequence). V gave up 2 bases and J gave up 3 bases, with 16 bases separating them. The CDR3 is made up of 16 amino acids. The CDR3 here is CATSRTRVNRDTEAFF. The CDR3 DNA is TGTGCCACCAGCAGAACCCGTGTAAACAGGGACACTGAAGCTTTCTTT.

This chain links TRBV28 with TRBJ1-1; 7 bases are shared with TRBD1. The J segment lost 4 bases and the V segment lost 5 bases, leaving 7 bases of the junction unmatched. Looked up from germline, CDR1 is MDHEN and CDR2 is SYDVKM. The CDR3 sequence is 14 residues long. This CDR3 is CASSPTGTVTEAFF. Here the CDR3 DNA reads TGTGCCAGCAGTCCCACCGGGACAGTCACTGAAGCTTTCTTT.

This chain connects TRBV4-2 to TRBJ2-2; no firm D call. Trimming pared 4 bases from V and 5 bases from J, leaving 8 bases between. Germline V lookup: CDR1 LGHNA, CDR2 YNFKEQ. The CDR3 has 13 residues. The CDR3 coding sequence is TGTGCCAGCAGCCTGGAGAGTACCGGGGAGCTGTTTTTT. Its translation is CASSLESTGELFF.

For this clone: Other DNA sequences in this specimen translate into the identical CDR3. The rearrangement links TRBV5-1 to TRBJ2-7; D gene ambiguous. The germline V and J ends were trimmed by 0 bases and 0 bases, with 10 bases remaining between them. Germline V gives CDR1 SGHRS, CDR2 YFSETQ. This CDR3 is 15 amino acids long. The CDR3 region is CASSLDPGSSYEQYF. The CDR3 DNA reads TGCGCCAGCAGCTTGGACCCGGGTAGCTCCTACGAGCAGTACTTC.

CDR3: CASSADSPASTDTQYF. DNA of the CDR3: TGTGCCAGCAGTGCGGATTCCCCTGCTAGCACAGATACGCAGTATTTT. The rearrangement joins TRBV6-4 to TRBJ2-3; D call uncertain. The CDR3 has 16 amino acids. Germline CDR1 MRHNA, CDR2 SNTAGT. Trimming took 4 bases from V and 0 from J, leaving 14 bases between them.

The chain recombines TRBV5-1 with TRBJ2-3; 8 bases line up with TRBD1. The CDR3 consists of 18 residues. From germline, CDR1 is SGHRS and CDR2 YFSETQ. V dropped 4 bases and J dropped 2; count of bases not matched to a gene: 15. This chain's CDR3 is CASSKHDRTGIHTDTQYF. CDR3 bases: TGCGCCAGCAGCAAACACGATAGGACAGGGATCCACACAGATACGCAGTATTTT.

The chain's CDR3 is CASSFGGQGDEQFF. CDR3 DNA: TGTGCCAGCAGCTTTGGGGGACAGGGCGATGAGCAGTTCTTC. This chain joins TRBV7-3 and TRBJ2-1; the match to TRBD1 covers 9 bases. J was trimmed by 8 bases and V by 3 bases; bases with no gene match: 5. Germline values: CDR1 SGHTA, CDR2 FQGTGA. The CDR3 contains 14 residues.

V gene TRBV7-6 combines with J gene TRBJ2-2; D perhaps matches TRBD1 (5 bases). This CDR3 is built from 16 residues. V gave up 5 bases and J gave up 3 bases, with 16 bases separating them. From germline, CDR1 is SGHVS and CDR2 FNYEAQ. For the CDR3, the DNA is TGTGCCAGCAGCCGTACCAGGGCAGGGCACACCGGGGAGCTGTTTTTT. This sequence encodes CASSRTRAGHTGELFF.

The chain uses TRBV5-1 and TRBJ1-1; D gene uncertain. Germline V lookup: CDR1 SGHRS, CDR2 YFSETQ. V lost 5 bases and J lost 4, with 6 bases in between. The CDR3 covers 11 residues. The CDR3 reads CASRDSTEAFF. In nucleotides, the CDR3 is TGCGCCAGCAGGGATAGCACTGAAGCTTTCTTT.

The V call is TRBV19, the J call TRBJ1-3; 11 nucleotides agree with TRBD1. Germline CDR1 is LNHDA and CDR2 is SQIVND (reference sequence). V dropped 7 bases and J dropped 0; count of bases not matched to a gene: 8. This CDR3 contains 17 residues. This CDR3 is CASIGTGGTHSGNTIYF. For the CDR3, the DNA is TGTGCCAGTATCGGGACAGGGGGAACCCACTCTGGAAACACCATATATTTT.

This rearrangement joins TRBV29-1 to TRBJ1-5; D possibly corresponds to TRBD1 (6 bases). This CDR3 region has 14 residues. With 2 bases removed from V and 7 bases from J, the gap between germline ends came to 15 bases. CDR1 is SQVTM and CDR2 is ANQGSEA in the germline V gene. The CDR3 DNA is TGCAGCGTTGAATTGGGGGGCGTTGGACAGCCCCAGCATTTT. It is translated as CSVELGGVGQPQHF.

This CDR3 is CASTSRVANTEAFF. Here the CDR3 DNA reads TGCGCCAGCACAAGTAGAGTTGCGAACACTGAAGCTTTCTTT. This chain links TRBV10-2 with TRBJ1-1; D remains unclear. V was trimmed by 7 bases and J by 1 base, leaving 13 bases between them. Germline lookup yields CDR1 WSHSY and CDR2 SAAADI. This CDR3 region has 14 residues.